The next 21 T cell receptor beta chains were all read from a single sample in a study of blood T cell repertoires in COVID-19. TCRdb's copy holds only in-frame clones and misses some; the assay was immunoSEQ multiplex PCR. The sample records approximately 45,000 clones, under 85% being singletons. Sequencing used peripheral blood. The source is a human donor in a cohort sampled during active COVID-19.

This clone has just a few counts. The gene calls are TRBV6-5 and TRBJ1-5; TRBD1 might be the D (5 bases). This CDR3 comprises 15 residues. Germline-derived CDR1 and CDR2 are MNHEY and SVGAGI. Trimming took off 6 bases at V and 0 bases at J, with 12 bases between the two ends. CDR3 bases: TGTGCCAGCAGCCTCGACAGCTATAGCAATCAGCCCCAGCATTTT. Protein sequence: CASSLDSYSNQPQHF.

V is TRBV5-6 and J is TRBJ1-2; D possibly corresponds to TRBD1 (6 bases). With 3 bases removed from V and 7 bases from J, the gap between germline ends came to 13 bases. The CDR3 runs 13 residues. Germline assignment: CDR1 SGHDT and CDR2 YYEEEE. CDR3: CASSSQGYGGYTF. CDR3 nucleotide sequence: TGTGCCAGCAGCTCACAGGGATACGGTGGCTACACCTTC.

The chain couples TRBV30 to TRBJ2-7; D is unresolved. Looked up from germline, CDR1 is GTSNPN and CDR2 is SVGIG (reference sequence). The V gene lost 0 bases and the J gene lost 3 bases, with 15 bases spanning the gap. CDR3 length: 15 amino acids. The CDR3 protein is CAWSVPGRPLYEQYF. Written as DNA, the CDR3 is TGTGCCTGGAGTGTACCTGGGCGTCCCCTCTACGAGCAGTACTTC.

V usage is TRBV6-6 and J usage is TRBJ1-2; D perhaps matches TRBD1 (5 bases). This CDR3 is built from 13 residues. Germline V gives CDR1 MNHNY, CDR2 SVGAGI (reference sequence). Trimming cost V 6 bases and J 4 bases, with 12 bases left between them. CDR3 protein: CASSPGGSYGYTF. In nucleotides, the CDR3 is TGTGCCAGCAGCCCGGGGGGGTCCTATGGCTACACCTTC.

This chain connects TRBV27 to TRBJ2-3, with TRBD2 matching 11 bases. This CDR3 region has 16 residues. Germline V gene sequence: CDR1 MNHEY, CDR2 SMNVEV (reference sequence). The V gene end was trimmed by 4 bases and the J gene end by 4 bases; junction bases not matched to a gene: 7. The DNA for the CDR3 is TGTGCCAGCAGTTCATATAGCGGGGGGGCCGCAGATACGCAGTATTTT. Protein: CASSSYSGGAADTQYF.

The V gene is TRBV28, the J gene TRBJ1-6; D call uncertain. V dropped 5 bases and J dropped 0 bases, with 11 bases sitting between them. The CDR3 loop spans 16 amino acids. Germline values: CDR1 MDHEN, CDR2 SYDVKM. CDR3 nucleotide sequence: TGTGCCAGCAGTAGTTCTGGAGGCTCCTATAATTCACCCCTCCACTTT. It yields the protein CASSSSGGSYNSPLHF.

This sequence joins TRBV29-1 and TRBJ1-1, with D possibly TRBD1 on 6 matching bases. V lost 6 bases and J lost 0, with 20 bases in between. The CDR3 has 16 amino acids. Germline V CDR1 and CDR2: SQVTM, ANQGSEA. CDR3 sequence (DNA): TGCAGCGTCAAAAAGGGGTTAGGGGGGGTGAACACTGAAGCTTTCTTT. This codes for CSVKKGLGGVNTEAFF.

This chain joins TRBV7-9 and TRBJ1-3, with D hard to call. Trimming pared 10 bases from V and 1 base from J, leaving 14 bases between. The CDR3 loop spans 14 amino acids. The germline V gene has CDR1 SEHNR and CDR2 FQNEAQ (reference sequence). Written as DNA, the CDR3 is TGTGCCACCCAAACGTCAACTTCTGGAAACACCATATATTTT. Translating it yields CATQTSTSGNTIYF.

V gene TRBV19 combines with J gene TRBJ2-1; D possibly corresponds to TRBD2 (6 bases). Germline-derived CDR1 and CDR2 are LNHDA and SQIVND (reference sequence). The CDR3 is 15 amino acids. Trimming removed 5 bases at V and 4 bases at J, with 15 bases between. CDR3 sequence reads: CASSYDRGTYNEQFF. CDR3 coding DNA: TGTGCCAGTAGTTATGATCGGGGGACTTACAATGAGCAGTTCTTC.

The chain uses TRBV21-1 and TRBJ2-3; TRBD1 was called by the table and not checked on the DNA. TRBV21-1 is a pseudogene locus. This CDR3 is 17 amino acids long. In nucleotides, the CDR3 is TGTGCCAGCAGCATCCTATCCGGGACAGGGCTGGTAGATACGCAGTATTTT. This codes for CASSILSGTGLVDTQYF.

The rearrangement uses TRBV7-2 and TRBJ2-7; 7 bases map to TRBD2. The CDR3 runs 16 residues. CDR1 and CDR2 from the germline V gene are SGHTA and FQGNSA. Germline trimming cut 1 base from V and 7 bases from J; bases unmatched to any gene: 13. The CDR3 spells CASSLVGGRADGEQYF. DNA for the CDR3: TGTGCCAGCAGCTTAGTCGGTGGGAGGGCCGACGGGGAGCAGTACTTC.

The J gene is TRBJ2-7, the V gene TRBV18, with TRBD1 matching over 11 bases. The length of the CDR3 is 17 residues. The germline V gene has CDR1 KGHSH and CDR2 LQKENI. V was clipped by 1 base and J by 1 base; unmatched bases: 6. CDR3 bases: TGTGCCAGCTCACCACGCCTAGGGACAGGGGGTTCCTACGAGCAGTACTTC. This encodes CASSPRLGTGGSYEQYF.

This rearrangement joins TRBV11-1 to TRBJ1-1, with 8 bases aligning to TRBD1. The germline CDR1 and CDR2 sequences are SGHAT and FQDESV (reference sequence). CDR3 length equals 14 residues. The junction had 4 bases not matched to a gene; V was cut back by 6 bases and J by 1 base. In DNA form, the CDR3 reads TGTGCCAGCAGACGAGGACAGGGGAACACTGAAGCTTTCTTT. It codes for CASRRGQGNTEAFF. Full variable domain (outside the CDR3, taken from reference TRBV11-1 and TRBJ1-1): EAEVAQSPRYKITEKSQAVAFWCDPISGHATLYWYRQILGQGPELLVQFQDESVVDDSQLPKDRFSAERLKGVDSTLKIQPAELGDSAMYLCASRRGQGNTEAFFGQGTRLTVV.

The gene calls are TRBV4-2 and TRBJ2-3; 12 bases match TRBD2. Losses at the gene ends were 0 bases for V and 2 bases for J; bases not matched to a gene: 3. Looked up from germline, CDR1 is LGHNA and CDR2 is YNFKEQ. The length of the CDR3 is 17 residues. As DNA, the CDR3 is TGTGCCAGCAGCCAAGATTGGACTAGCGGGACCACAGATACGCAGTATTTT. Its protein is CASSQDWTSGTTDTQYF.

This chain uses TRBV6-5 with TRBJ1-1, with a weak D call TRBD1 (5 bases). The CDR3 sequence is 16 residues long. The V end was cut by 0 bases, the J end by 5 bases, with 16 bases between. Germline loops: CDR1 MNHEY, CDR2 SVGAGI. CDR3: CASSYSGAGQGTEAFF. DNA of the CDR3: TGTGCCAGCAGTTACTCGGGCGCCGGGCAGGGAACTGAAGCTTTCTTT.

The rearrangement uses TRBV2 and TRBJ1-2; 9 positions agree with TRBD1. V trimming: 6 bases; J trimming: 2 bases; junction bases outside the gene matches: 7. The CDR3 extends over 15 amino acids. The germline CDR1 and CDR2 sequences are SNHLY and FYNNEI. CDR3 in amino acids: CASRAPGQGNYGYTF. The CDR3 DNA reads TGTGCCAGCAGGGCCCCGGGACAGGGCAACTATGGCTACACCTTC.

The rearrangement uses TRBV7-9 and TRBJ2-7, with D perhaps matching TRBD1 (6 bases). The V gene lost 5 bases and the J gene lost 3 bases, with 14 bases spanning the gap. The CDR3 covers 14 residues. The germline V gene has CDR1 SEHNR and CDR2 FQNEAQ (reference sequence). CDR3 sequence reads: CASSPQAGDYEQYF. CDR3 in DNA: TGTGCCAGCAGCCCCCAAGCAGGGGACTACGAGCAGTACTTC. Drawing the rest from reference TRBV7-9 and TRBJ2-7, the complete variable domain is DTGVSQNPRHKITKRGQNVTFRCDPISEHNRLYWYRQTLGQGPEFLTYFQNEAQLEKSRLLSDRFSAERPKGSFSTLEIQRTEQGDSAMYLCASSPQAGDYEQYFGPGTRLTVT.

V gene TRBV11-2 combines with J gene TRBJ1-1; D gene uncertain. V was cut by 0 bases and J by 2 bases, with 10 bases left in between. The CDR3 is 15 residues long. CDR1 and CDR2 (germline): SGHAT, FQNNGV. The CDR3 nucleotides read TGTGCCAGCAGCTTAGATCTCCGGGTTAACACTGAAGCTTTCTTT. This gives the protein CASSLDLRVNTEAFF.

The chain has TRBV6-5 and TRBJ1-4; D gene unclear. The germline CDR1 and CDR2 sequences are MNHEY and SVGAGI. This CDR3 spans 13 amino acids. Trimming took 6 bases from V and 5 from J, leaving 10 bases between them. The CDR3 loop reads CASSVYRNEKLFF. CDR3 in DNA: TGTGCCAGCAGCGTGTATAGAAATGAAAAACTGTTTTTT.

V and J are TRBV28 and TRBJ1-1; 7 nucleotides agree with TRBD1. The germline CDR1 and CDR2 sequences are MDHEN and SYDVKM. The CDR3 is 15 residues long. The junction had 7 bases not matched to a gene; V was cut back by 6 bases and J by 0 bases. Here the CDR3 DNA reads TGTGCCAGCAGCCTCAACAGGGGCTTGAACACTGAAGCTTTCTTT. Translation: CASSLNRGLNTEAFF.

This clone was seen repeatedly, ten times or more. As DNA, the CDR3 is TGTGCCAGTAGTGGGCTAGCGGTTGTCAGCAATGAGCAGTTCTTC. Its protein product is CASSGLAVVSNEQFF. The chain is built from TRBV19 and TRBJ2-1, with 7 positions matching TRBD2. V was clipped by 5 bases and J by 6 bases; unmatched bases: 10. The germline gives CDR1 LNHDA, CDR2 SQIVND (reference sequence). CDR3 length equals 15 residues.